The 25 T cell receptor beta chains presented below share a single source sample, sequenced in a study of CD8+ T cells in alopecia areata. cDNA reverse transcribed from extracted RNA served as the sequencing template. Data came from immunoSEQ multiplex PCR; TCRdb stores just in-frame clones and leaves some out. The sample includes 170,000 or so clones, around 63% seen only once; the top ten take 1.7%. The sample consisted of CD4+ T cells sorted from blood, taken at week 0. These receptors all come from a human donor with alopecia areata.

About this clone: Germline and junction disagree at one end, which may indicate a read error. This chain connects TRBV29-1 to TRBJ1-2, with a tentative D call TRBD1 (5 bases). The CDR3 loop spans 9 amino acids. CDR1 SQVTM and CDR2 ANQGSEA come from the germline V gene. CDR3 coding DNA: TGCAGCGTTTCTGACGGAGGGGCCTTC. Translated, it gives CSVSDGGAF.

The gene calls are TRBV30 and TRBJ1-2; the D is unclear. Looked up from germline, CDR1 is GTSNPN and CDR2 is SVGIG (reference sequence). This CDR3 spans 13 amino acids. Trimming stripped 0 bases from V and 1 base from J, with 6 bases between. The CDR3 region has the DNA TGTGCCTGGAGTGTAATGGGTAACTATGGCTACACCTTC. Protein: CAWSVMGNYGYTF.

Details on this clone: The same CDR3 can be traced to other DNA sequences in this sample. The rearrangement uses TRBV2 and TRBJ2-7, with D hard to call. Germline V gene data show CDR1 as SNHLY and CDR2 as FYNNEI. The CDR3 is 12 residues long. The V and J ends lost 6 bases and 4 bases respectively, with 10 bases between them. CDR3 in DNA: TGTGCCAGCAGGCGAGAAGCGTACGAGCAGTACTTC. This codes for CASRREAYEQYF.

J is TRBJ2-5 and V is TRBV15; D may be TRBD2 (6 bases). Trimming left V 1 base short and J 2 bases short, with 14 bases between. Germline V CDR1 and CDR2: LNHNV, YYDKDF (reference sequence). The CDR3 length is 16 residues. The DNA for the CDR3 is TGTGCCACCAGCAGAGTAGGGGCGGGGAGGCAAGAGACCCAGTACTTC. Its protein is CATSRVGAGRQETQYF.

This clone occurred a few times. V usage is TRBV10-3 and J usage is TRBJ2-1, with 9 positions matching TRBD2. Germline CDR1 reads ENHRY; CDR2 reads SYGVKD. J was trimmed by 6 bases and V by 4 bases; bases with no gene match: 7. The CDR3 loop spans 15 amino acids. The CDR3 reads CAISGSGTSSNEQFF. CDR3 nucleotides: TGTGCCATCAGTGGCTCCGGGACTAGCTCCAATGAGCAGTTCTTC.

J is TRBJ1-1 and V is TRBV7-8, with D possibly TRBD1 on 5 matching bases. Trimming cost V 1 base and J 1 base, with 10 bases left between them. The CDR3 has 15 amino acids. Germline V lookup: CDR1 SGHVS, CDR2 FQNEAQ. The CDR3 sequence is CASSLVGRRNTEAFF. CDR3 sequence (DNA): TGTGCCAGCAGCTTAGTGGGACGTAGGAACACTGAAGCTTTCTTT.

The chain carries TRBV14 and TRBJ1-5; no reliable D call. Deletions cut 4 bases from V and 3 bases from J, with 7 bases between. CDR3 size: 13 residues. Germline V gene lookup returns CDR1 SGHDN and CDR2 FVKESK. The CDR3 loop is CASSREHNQPQHF. The CDR3 DNA reads TGTGCCAGCAGCCGGGAACACAATCAGCCCCAGCATTTT. The full variable domain, rest sourced from reference TRBV14 and TRBJ1-5, is EAGVTQFPSHSVIEKGQTVTLRCDPISGHDNLYWYRRVMGKEIKFLLHFVKESKQDESGMPNNRFLAERTGGTYSTLKVQPAELEDSGVYFCASSREHNQPQHFGDGTRLSIL.

V usage is TRBV29-1 and J usage is TRBJ2-7; 11 bases line up with TRBD1. J lost 2 bases, V lost 2 bases, and 5 bases had no gene match. CDR3 length equals 15 residues. In germline, CDR1 is SQVTM, CDR2 ANQGSEA. The DNA for the CDR3 is TGCAGCGTTGAATTAGCGGACAGGGGGCCCTACGAGCAGTACTTC. This translates into CSVELADRGPYEQYF.

This chain uses TRBV6-6 with TRBJ2-3; D is unresolved. CDR1 MNHNY and CDR2 SVGAGI come from the germline V gene (reference sequence). Trimming took off 0 bases at V and 4 bases at J, with 8 bases between the two ends. The length of the CDR3 is 14 residues. As DNA, the CDR3 is TGTGCCAGCAGTTACTCATCTGGGCCAGATACGCAGTATTTT. It encodes CASSYSSGPDTQYF.

The chain uses TRBV7-2 and TRBJ2-7, with a tentative D call TRBD1 (6 bases). This CDR3 has 14 residues. V was pared by 0 bases and J by 4 bases, with 10 bases between. From germline, CDR1 is SGHTA and CDR2 FQGNSA. For the CDR3, the DNA is TGTGCCAGCAGCTTAGCGCCGCAGGGGTACGAGCAGTACTTC. It codes for CASSLAPQGYEQYF.

The chain uses TRBV4-3 and TRBJ2-5, with D unresolved. CDR1 is LGHNA and CDR2 is YSLEER in the germline V gene. CDR3 length equals 15 residues. Trimming removed 1 base at V and 3 bases at J, with 12 bases between. CDR3 residues: CASSQGGETEETQYF. The DNA of the CDR3 is TGCGCCAGCAGCCAAGGTGGTGAAACGGAAGAGACCCAGTACTTC.

The rearrangement joins TRBV5-1 to TRBJ2-1; the D gene is possibly TRBD2 (6 bases). The ends were cut back, 0 bases at V and 0 bases at J, with 13 bases in the middle. CDR3 size: 17 residues. Germline assignment: CDR1 SGHRS and CDR2 YFSETQ. The CDR3 coding sequence is TGCGCCAGCAGCTTGGGCGGCGGGGCGAGCTCCTACAATGAGCAGTTCTTC. Its translation: CASSLGGGASSYNEQFF.

The genes are TRBV29-1 and TRBJ2-7, with unresolved D. Germline V gives CDR1 SQVTM, CDR2 ANQGSEA. V was shortened by 4 bases and J by 1 base, with 11 bases between the two germline ends. This CDR3 is built from 13 residues. In DNA, the CDR3 is TGCAGCGTTGCGTTTGGGGTATCCTACGAGCAGTACTTC. Translation: CSVAFGVSYEQYF.

The V gene is TRBV6-1, the J gene TRBJ1-1; no reliable D call. Trimming cost V 8 bases and J 0 bases, with 10 bases left between them. Germline V gives CDR1 MNHNS, CDR2 SASEGT. This CDR3 region has 13 residues. CDR3 bases: TGTGCCAGCGGAGGGAGTTTGAACACTGAAGCTTTCTTT. Protein product: CASGGSLNTEAFF.

The chain combines TRBV14 with TRBJ2-5; the match to TRBD1 covers 7 bases. The CDR3 consists of 15 residues. Germline-derived CDR1 and CDR2 are SGHDN and FVKESK. The trim removed 5 bases at V and 6 bases at J, leaving 12 bases unmatched. DNA of the CDR3: TGTGCCAGCAGCTCAGCTCGGGACAGTACTAAGACCCAGTACTTC. Encoded protein: CASSSARDSTKTQYF.

The table lists this clone with a count of one. This rearrangement joins TRBV19 to TRBJ1-6; 9 bases are shared with TRBD1. Germline loops: CDR1 LNHDA, CDR2 SQIVND (reference sequence). J lost 7 bases, V lost 9 bases, and 10 bases had no gene match. CDR3 size: 15 residues. The CDR3 loop is CASSPGDRANSPLHF. In DNA, the CDR3 is TGTGCCAGCTCGCCCGGGGACAGGGCCAATTCACCCCTCCACTTT.

This clone appeared a single time. The rearrangement joins TRBV7-6 to TRBJ2-1; D is perhaps TRBD2 (6 bases). V was pared by 0 bases and J by 3 bases, with 6 bases between. Germline CDR1 reads SGHVS; CDR2 reads FNYEAQ. The length of the CDR3 is 14 residues. This CDR3 is CASSLAGGYNEQFF. The CDR3 DNA reads as TGTGCCAGCAGCTTAGCGGGGGGCTACAATGAGCAGTTCTTC. Drawing the rest from reference TRBV7-6 and TRBJ2-1, the complete variable domain is GAGVSQSPRYKVTKRGQDVALRCDPISGHVSLYWYRQALGQGPEFLTYFNYEAQQDKSGLPNDRFSAERPEGSISTLTIQRTEQRDSAMYRCASSLAGGYNEQFFGPGTRLTVL.

The rearrangement links TRBV27 to TRBJ1-2; 9 nucleotides line up with TRBD1. Germline lookup yields CDR1 MNHEY and CDR2 SMNVEV (reference sequence). This CDR3 spans 15 amino acids. The V and J ends lost 5 bases and 2 bases, in that order; junction bases with no gene match: 6. The CDR3 DNA follows: TGTGCCAGCAGTCAGGGACAGGGATGGAACTATGGCTACACCTTC. As protein: CASSQGQGWNYGYTF.

This chain uses TRBV29-1 with TRBJ2-5, with D perhaps TRBD1 (6 bases). V was pared by 4 bases and J by 1 base, with 10 bases between. Germline-derived CDR1 and CDR2 are SQVTM and ANQGSEA. The CDR3 loop spans 13 amino acids. The DNA for the CDR3 is TGCAGCGTTGCGGGACACCTCCAAGAGACCCAGTACTTC. Its translation is CSVAGHLQETQYF.

CDR3: CAWSGTGTGLNYGYTF. CDR3 nucleotide sequence: TGTGCCTGGAGTGGGACCGGGACAGGGCTTAACTATGGCTACACCTTC. The gene calls are TRBV30 and TRBJ1-2, with TRBD1 matching over 9 bases. The CDR3 sequence is 16 residues long. CDR1 is GTSNPN and CDR2 is SVGIG in the germline V gene (reference sequence). V shed 1 base, J shed 1 base, and the junction held 7 bases outside the gene matches.

This clone came up a few times. The chain has TRBV29-1 and TRBJ2-5; 8 nucleotides align to TRBD1. The tail of the sequence fits TRBJ2-7 better, so the J call may be wrong. The CDR3 loop spans 13 amino acids. CDR1 is SQVTM, CDR2 ANQGSEA, per germline. CDR3 DNA: TGCAGCGTCATGACAGGGGCAAGCGACGAGCAGTACTTC. Protein product: CSVMTGASDEQYF.

This clone was recorded a few times. The V gene is TRBV7-2, the J gene TRBJ1-5, with D unresolved. The ends were cut back, 3 bases at V and 7 bases at J, with 16 bases in the middle. The CDR3 is made up of 15 amino acids. Germline lookup yields CDR1 SGHTA and CDR2 FQGNSA. The CDR3 DNA reads as TGTGCCAGCAGCTTGTGGGGTTCGGTTGGGCAGCCCCAGCATTTT. Translating it yields CASSLWGSVGQPQHF.

This clone was seen more than once but under ten times. The V and J genes are TRBV2 and TRBJ1-6; D remains ambiguous. Germline assignment: CDR1 SNHLY and CDR2 FYNNEI. Trimming took off 4 bases at V and 10 bases at J, with 8 bases between the two ends. CDR3 size: 12 residues. The CDR3 loop reads CASSVTVSPLHF. CDR3 sequence (DNA): TGTGCCAGCAGTGTTACAGTCTCACCCCTCCACTTT.

The rearrangement links TRBV7-9 to TRBJ2-1, with D unclear. The CDR3 runs to 15 residues. CDR1 and CDR2 from the germline V gene are SEHNR and FQNEAQ (reference sequence). V lost 5 bases and J 7 bases, leaving 18 bases between the germline ends. This CDR3 reads CASSPPLRSGNEQFF. In nucleotides, the CDR3 is TGTGCCAGCAGCCCCCCGTTGAGGTCTGGAAATGAGCAGTTCTTC.

This clone was counted a single time. J is TRBJ1-2 and V is TRBV30; 8 bases line up with TRBD1. The V segment lost 0 bases and the J segment 4 bases; nucleotides outside the gene matches: 7. Germline V gene data show CDR1 as GTSNPN and CDR2 as SVGIG (reference sequence). CDR3 length: 15 amino acids. The CDR3 here is CAWSVPGQDLYGYTF. The CDR3 DNA reads TGTGCCTGGAGTGTTCCGGGACAGGACCTCTATGGCTACACCTTC.